One sample yielded the 18 T cell receptor beta chains listed below, sequenced in a study of pediatric ulcerative colitis. Rectal tissue came from one to two pinch biopsies taken at colonoscopy. The repertoire was sequenced with immunoSEQ multiplex PCR; TCRdb's copy has only in-frame clones and lacks some. The sample contains 15,000 or so clones, 75% to 80% of which appear only once. The sequencing sample was made of gut tissue. These receptors were obtained from a boy aged 5-17 years who was a control in a study of pediatric ulcerative colitis.

The chain links TRBV7-6 to TRBJ2-3; no definite D call. Germline CDR1 is SGHVS and CDR2 is FNYEAQ. Trimming removed 0 bases at V and 0 bases at J, with 7 bases between. The CDR3 runs to 15 residues. CDR3 residues: CASSLAETSTDTQYF. The CDR3 nucleotides are TGTGCCAGCAGCTTAGCGGAAACTAGCACAGATACGCAGTATTTT.

The chain joins TRBV29-1 to TRBJ1-2, with D tentatively TRBD1 (5 bases). V shed 7 bases and J shed 3 bases, with 15 bases lying between them. Germline V gene lookup returns CDR1 SQVTM and CDR2 ANQGSEA. This CDR3 has 13 amino acids. The CDR3 DNA reads as TGCAGCGGATGGATTGGGGGTGACTATGGCTACACCTTC. Translated: CSGWIGGDYGYTF.

The genes are TRBV11-3 and TRBJ1-1; no definite D call. Germline CDR1 and CDR2: SGHNT and YENEEA. The V end lost 3 bases, the J end lost 11 bases, and 16 bases lay between the germline ends. This CDR3 is 13 amino acids long. The CDR3 DNA follows: TGTGCCAGCAGCTTGAGATTTCGGGAGGTGGCTTTCTTT. Its protein is CASSLRFREVAFF. Filled out from reference TRBV11-3 and TRBJ1-1, the complete variable domain reads EAGVVQSPRYKIIEKKQPVAFWCNPISGHNTLYWYLQNLGQGPELLIRYENEEAVDDSQLPKDRFSAERLKGVDSTLKIQPAELGDSAVYLCASSLRFREVAFFGQGTRLTVV.

The V and J genes are TRBV18 and TRBJ1-5, with D perhaps matching TRBD1 (6 bases). The CDR3 has 13 residues. V lost 5 bases, J lost 8 bases, and 13 bases lay in between. The germline gives CDR1 KGHSH, CDR2 LQKENI. CDR3 nucleotides: TGTGCCAGCTCAGGGGCCTACAGGGAGCCCCAGCATTTT. Translation gives CASSGAYREPQHF. Using reference TRBV18 and TRBJ1-5 for the parts outside the CDR3, the full variable domain is NAGVMQNPRHLVRRRGQEARLRCSPMKGHSHVYWYRQLPEEGLKFMVYLQKENIIDESGMPKERFSAEFPKEGPSILRIQQVVRGDSAAYFCASSGAYREPQHFGDGTRLSIL.

The J gene is TRBJ2-5, the V gene TRBV6-6; no clear D gene. This CDR3 comprises 14 residues. Trimming removed 0 bases at V and 7 bases at J, with 12 bases between. CDR1 is MNHNY and CDR2 is SVGAGI in the germline V gene (reference sequence). For the CDR3, the DNA is TGTGCCAGCAGTTACTCTCGGCTATTGGGGACCCAGTACTTC. This translates into CASSYSRLLGTQYF.

V usage is TRBV5-6 and J usage is TRBJ1-5; 7 nucleotides agree with TRBD1. V lost 4 bases, J lost 7 bases, and 5 bases stayed unmatched. The CDR3 is made up of 13 amino acids. CDR1 SGHDT and CDR2 YYEEEE come from the germline V gene. CDR3 DNA sequence: TGTGCCAGCAGCATCGACAGGGCACAGCCCCAGCATTTT. This translates into CASSIDRAQPQHF.

The chain combines TRBV7-8 with TRBJ2-7; the D gene is possibly TRBD2 (6 bases). Deletions cut 0 bases from V and 2 bases from J, with 17 bases between. The germline gives CDR1 SGHVS, CDR2 FQNEAQ. The CDR3 is 17 residues long. In DNA, the CDR3 is TGTGCCAGCAGCTTAGCCACCGGGGGAGCGGGTACCTACGAGCAGTACTTC. Protein sequence: CASSLATGGAGTYEQYF.

The chain is built from TRBV7-9 and TRBJ2-1; 7 bases are a match to TRBD2. The V gene's germline CDR1 is SEHNR and CDR2 FQNEAQ (reference sequence). The CDR3 is 14 residues long. The J segment lost 2 bases and the V segment lost 10 bases, leaving 8 bases of the junction unmatched. The CDR3 is CATERDRTYNEQFF. CDR3 in DNA: TGTGCCACCGAGCGGGACCGGACCTACAATGAGCAGTTCTTC. The whole variable domain, filled in from reference TRBV7-9 and TRBJ2-1, reads DTGVSQNPRHKITKRGQNVTFRCDPISEHNRLYWYRQTLGQGPEFLTYFQNEAQLEKSRLLSDRFSAERPKGSFSTLEIQRTEQGDSAMYLCATERDRTYNEQFFGPGTRLTVL.

For the CDR3, the DNA is TGTGCCACCAGCAGACCCCTAGGTGCAATCAAAAACATTCAGTACTTC. Its translation: CATSRPLGAIKNIQYF. The J gene is TRBJ2-4, the V gene TRBV15; no clear D. Trimming left V 2 bases short and J 3 bases short, with 14 bases between. This CDR3 is built from 16 residues. In germline, CDR1 is LNHNV, CDR2 YYDKDF (reference sequence).

V usage is TRBV9 and J usage is TRBJ1-2, with 7 bases matching TRBD1. The J segment lost 10 bases and the V segment lost 4 bases, leaving 13 bases of the junction unmatched. The germline V gene encodes CDR1 SGDLS and CDR2 YYNGEE. This CDR3 has 14 residues. CDR3 coding DNA: TGTGCCAGCAGCATAAATGGACAGGCGTTATACTACACCTTC. Translated, it gives CASSINGQALYYTF.

The rearrangement uses TRBV4-2 and TRBJ2-3, with D unclear. CDR1 LGHNA and CDR2 YNFKEQ come from the germline V gene. The CDR3 has 15 amino acids. V was trimmed by 0 bases and J by 2 bases, leaving 9 bases between them. DNA for the CDR3: TGTGCCAGCAGCCAAGATTTGCGCCTCACAGATACGCAGTATTTT. This translates into CASSQDLRLTDTQYF.

This chain uses TRBV19 with TRBJ1-1; D is perhaps TRBD1 (5 bases). This CDR3 has 11 residues. Germline assignment: CDR1 LNHDA and CDR2 SQIVND (reference sequence). V lost 4 bases, J lost 11 bases, and 11 bases lay in between. This CDR3 is CASSRAGMAFF. For the CDR3, the DNA is TGTGCCAGTAGTAGGGCAGGGATGGCTTTCTTT.

This chain links TRBV10-3 with TRBJ2-6; perhaps TRBD2 as D (5 bases). V lost 7 bases, J lost 0 bases, and 16 bases lay in between. The CDR3 spans 17 residues. The V gene's germline CDR1 is ENHRY and CDR2 SYGVKD. The CDR3 sequence: CAITPWGVDSGANVLTF. In nucleotides, the CDR3 is TGTGCCATCACCCCGTGGGGAGTTGACTCTGGGGCCAACGTCCTGACTTTC.

This clone was observed a handful of times. The V call is TRBV2, the J call TRBJ2-5; 9 positions match TRBD1. The junction had 3 bases not matched to a gene; V was cut back by 6 bases and J by 1 base. Germline V CDR1 and CDR2: SNHLY, FYNNEI. The CDR3 loop spans 14 amino acids. The CDR3 loop reads CASRLTGGQETQYF. The CDR3 nucleotides are TGTGCCAGCAGGCTGACAGGGGGCCAAGAGACCCAGTACTTC.

J is TRBJ2-3 and V is TRBV7-2, with 8 positions matching TRBD1. Germline assignment: CDR1 SGHTA and CDR2 FQGNSA. CDR3 size: 15 residues. Losses at the gene ends were 3 bases for V and 4 bases for J; bases not matched to a gene: 6. The CDR3: CASSFRGRDPDTQYF. DNA for the CDR3: TGTGCCAGCAGCTTCAGGGGGCGCGATCCAGATACGCAGTATTTT.

This chain uses TRBV7-3 with TRBJ2-1; 7 bases match TRBD2. The trim removed 2 bases at V and 8 bases at J, leaving 6 bases unmatched. The germline gives CDR1 SGHTA, CDR2 FQGTGA. The CDR3 runs 14 residues. The CDR3 nucleotides are TGTGCCAGCAGCTTATTGGGCGGGAGCTATGAGCAGTTCTTC. Amino acids: CASSLLGGSYEQFF.

The chain is built from TRBV6-1 and TRBJ2-7, with 7 bases that match TRBD1. The V and J ends lost 7 bases and 3 bases, in that order; junction bases with no gene match: 12. From germline, CDR1 is MNHNS and CDR2 SASEGT. The CDR3 is 15 residues long. CDR3 DNA: TGTGCCAGCAATCTAGCCCTGACAGGGAGCTACGAGCAGTACGTC. It yields the protein CASNLALTGSYEQYV.

V gene TRBV7-3 combines with J gene TRBJ1-2; D not resolved. CDR3 size: 13 residues. Trimming left V 4 bases short and J 7 bases short, with 13 bases between. Germline CDR1 reads SGHTA; CDR2 reads FQGTGA. The CDR3 region is CASSYNNLIGYTF. CDR3 in DNA: TGTGCCAGCAGCTACAATAATTTGATTGGCTACACCTTC.